Shown below are 21 T cell receptor beta chains from a single sample sequenced in a study of neoadjuvant anti-PD-1 for oral cavity cancer. Clones were sequenced by immunoSEQ multiplex PCR, and TCRdb holds only the in-frame ones, with some missing. Here the sample spans 12,000 to 15,000 clones, around 70% being singletons. The material was PBMCs, obtained before nivolumab (anti-PD-1) treatment. The source of these receptors is a person aged 40 to 85 with oral cavity squamous cell carcinoma.

The J gene is TRBJ2-3, the V gene TRBV9; D not resolved. The CDR3 totals 15 residues. Germline V gene lookup returns CDR1 SGDLS and CDR2 YYNGEE. V dropped 0 bases and J dropped 2 bases, with 10 bases sitting between them. In DNA form, the CDR3 reads TGTGCCAGCAGCGTAGGTGGTCGCCTCACAGATACGCAGTATTTT. Translation: CASSVGGRLTDTQYF.

The chain employs TRBV7-8 and TRBJ2-1; the D gene could be TRBD1 or TRBD2 (6 bases each). V lost 2 bases and J lost 9, with 8 bases in between. CDR1 is SGHVS, CDR2 FQNEAQ, per germline. This CDR3 comprises 12 residues. CDR3 residues: CASSLRGVEQFF. CDR3 in DNA: TGTGCCAGCAGCTTAAGGGGGGTTGAGCAGTTCTTC.

The chain couples TRBV30 to TRBJ2-1; tentatively, D is TRBD1 or TRBD2 (5 bases each). Germline CDR1 GTSNPN, CDR2 SVGIG (reference sequence). This CDR3 is 13 amino acids long. V lost 3 bases and J 10 bases, leaving 16 bases between the germline ends. The CDR3 sequence: CAWSRGRGWEQFF. Written as DNA, the CDR3 is TGTGCCTGGAGCCGGGGACGTGGATGGGAGCAGTTCTTC.

In this sample, this clone turned up once. The V gene is TRBV15, the J gene TRBJ2-1; D is perhaps TRBD1 or TRBD2 (5 bases each). Germline lookup yields CDR1 LNHNV and CDR2 YYDKDF (reference sequence). Trimming took off 3 bases at V and 7 bases at J, with 19 bases between the two ends. This CDR3 has 16 residues. CDR3 sequence (DNA): TGTGCCACCAGCAGCCGGGGACCCTTTCGAGTAAATGAGCAGTTCTTC. Amino acid sequence: CATSSRGPFRVNEQFF.

V is TRBV4-1 and J is TRBJ2-7; D is ambiguous. CDR3 length: 14 residues. Germline CDR1 is MGHRA and CDR2 is YSYEKL. V shed 0 bases and J shed 6 bases, with 12 bases lying between them. For the CDR3, the DNA is TGCGCCAGCAGCCAAGATGCCCGGAACTCCGAGCAGTACTTC. Its protein product is CASSQDARNSEQYF.

This chain uses TRBV13 with TRBJ2-2, with 7 nucleotides matching TRBD1. V shed 1 base, J shed 5 bases, and the junction held 1 base outside the gene matches. The CDR3 length is 14 residues. Germline V gene lookup returns CDR1 PRHDT and CDR2 FYEKMQ (reference sequence). The CDR3 is CASSLARGTGELFF. As DNA, the CDR3 is TGTGCCAGCAGCTTAGCCAGGGGGACCGGGGAGCTGTTTTTT. Based on the CDR3 plus reference TRBV13 and TRBJ2-2, the full variable domain is AAGVIQSPRHLIKEKRETATLKCYPIPRHDTVYWYQQGPGQDPQFLISFYEKMQSDKGSIPDRFSAQQFSDYHSELNMSSLELGDSALYFCASSLARGTGELFFGEGSRLTVL.

The chain links TRBV6-5 to TRBJ2-2; no firm D call. Germline loops: CDR1 MNHEY, CDR2 SVGAGI. The CDR3 spans 14 residues. V was trimmed by 2 bases and J by 0 bases, leaving 4 bases between them. The CDR3 reads CASSYGANTGELFF. CDR3 nucleotides: TGTGCCAGCAGTTACGGCGCGAACACCGGGGAGCTGTTTTTT.

This chain joins TRBV29-1 and TRBJ2-3; D remains unclear. The germline V gene has CDR1 SQVTM and CDR2 ANQGSEA. Trimming cost V 7 bases and J 2 bases, with 19 bases left between them. The CDR3 is made up of 15 amino acids. The CDR3 sequence: CSGFRAITPTDTQYF. The CDR3 bases are TGCAGCGGCTTCCGGGCAATAACTCCCACAGATACGCAGTATTTT.

The V and J genes are TRBV7-9 and TRBJ2-7; D is undetermined. CDR3 length equals 13 residues. Per germline, CDR1 SEHNR and CDR2 FQNEAQ (reference sequence). V shed 5 bases and J shed 5 bases, with 13 bases lying between them. CDR3 loop: CASSTFFANEQYF. CDR3 sequence (DNA): TGTGCCAGCAGCACCTTCTTCGCCAACGAGCAGTACTTC.

The chain recombines TRBV29-1 with TRBJ2-3; TRBD2 matches 13 bases. The trim removed 5 bases at V and 6 bases at J, leaving 8 bases unmatched. The length of the CDR3 is 15 residues. Germline-derived CDR1 and CDR2 are SQVTM and ANQGSEA. For the CDR3, the DNA is TGCAGCGTTTTAGGACTAGCGGGAGACTTTGATACGCAGTATTTT. Amino acids: CSVLGLAGDFDTQYF.

The chain recombines TRBV28 with TRBJ2-7; possible D gene TRBD1, 5 bases. V shed 4 bases and J shed 5 bases, with 21 bases lying between them. Germline loops: CDR1 MDHEN, CDR2 SYDVKM. The CDR3 is 16 residues long. In DNA form, the CDR3 reads TGTGCCAGCAGTTCATTTTCGGGCGTGGGGCTCCACGAGCAGTACTTC. Encoded protein: CASSSFSGVGLHEQYF.

V gene TRBV12-5 combines with J gene TRBJ2-5; 9 positions agree with TRBD2. J lost 5 bases, V lost 6 bases, and 13 bases had no gene match. CDR1 and CDR2 (germline): LGHNT, FRNRAP. This CDR3 region has 16 residues. The CDR3 loop is CASGAGVGGGEETQYF. For the CDR3, the DNA is TGTGCTAGTGGCGCGGGTGTCGGCGGGGGGGAGGAGACCCAGTACTTC.

V gene TRBV6-5 combines with J gene TRBJ2-3; tentatively, D is TRBD1 (6 bases). V lost 5 bases, J lost 1 base, and 10 bases lay in between. The CDR3 length is 14 residues. Per germline, CDR1 MNHEY and CDR2 SVGAGI. CDR3 sequence reads: CASSGRQGTDTQYF. CDR3 nucleotide sequence: TGTGCCAGCAGTGGTCGACAGGGCACAGATACGCAGTATTTT.

The chain employs TRBV30 and TRBJ2-7, with D perhaps assigned TRBD1 or TRBD2 (6 bases each). Germline CDR1 reads GTSNPN; CDR2 reads SVGIG (reference sequence). The CDR3 is 14 residues long. The ends were cut back, 5 bases at V and 4 bases at J, with 18 bases in the middle. The CDR3 sequence: CAWGGGAGRYEQYF. The CDR3 nucleotides are TGTGCCTGGGGGGGCGGCGCGGGGCGATACGAGCAGTACTTC.

J is TRBJ2-7 and V is TRBV25-1; 7 bases are a match to TRBD1. CDR3 size: 14 residues. The V gene end was trimmed by 6 bases and the J gene end by 3 bases; junction bases not matched to a gene: 8. Germline CDR1 reads MGHDK; CDR2 reads SYGVNS. This CDR3 reads CASRDDRADYEQYF. For the CDR3, the DNA is TGTGCCAGCAGAGACGACAGGGCAGACTACGAGCAGTACTTC.

The table lists this clone with a few counts. This chain links TRBV18 with TRBJ1-4; no clear D gene. V was cut by 6 bases and J by 5 bases, with 19 bases left in between. This CDR3 is 16 amino acids long. CDR1 is KGHSH, CDR2 LQKENI, per germline. CDR3 sequence reads: CASSPRPLFGNEKLFF. The CDR3 DNA reads TGTGCCAGCTCCCCCAGGCCACTCTTCGGCAATGAAAAACTGTTTTTT.

The chain carries TRBV27 and TRBJ1-5, with D unclear. CDR1 is MNHEY, CDR2 SMNVEV, per germline (reference sequence). V was clipped by 5 bases and J by 2 bases, with 13 bases between them. The CDR3 extends over 15 amino acids. For the CDR3, the DNA is TGTGCCAGCAGTGGCGGAGCGTCCGGCAATCAGCCCCAGCATTTT. Translating it yields CASSGGASGNQPQHF.

The rearrangement joins TRBV7-9 to TRBJ2-3; no clear D. V shed 5 bases and J shed 0 bases, with 6 bases lying between them. The CDR3 has 13 amino acids. The germline CDR1 and CDR2 sequences are SEHNR and FQNEAQ (reference sequence). For the CDR3, the DNA is TGTGCCAGCAGCCTAGAGAGCACAGATACGCAGTATTTT. Translating gives CASSLESTDTQYF.

CDR3 nucleotide sequence: TGTGCCAGCAGGACCGGGACGGCAAACATGAACACTGAAGCTTTCTTT. Amino acid sequence: CASRTGTANMNTEAFF. The chain joins TRBV2 to TRBJ1-1, with a possible D match to TRBD1 (5 bases). The CDR3 has 16 residues. In germline, CDR1 is SNHLY, CDR2 FYNNEI. V was pared by 6 bases and J by 0 bases, with 17 bases between.

Only one count was recorded for this clone. The chain has TRBV5-4 and TRBJ2-1; either TRBD1 or TRBD2 may supply D (6 bases each). Trimming removed 4 bases from V and 1 base from J, with 15 bases in between. Germline V gene sequence: CDR1 SGHNT, CDR2 YYREEE (reference sequence). The CDR3 loop spans 16 amino acids. CDR3 nucleotide sequence: TGTGCCAGCAGCCCCCCCGGGGGCCCTTCCTACAATGAGCAGTTCTTC. Its protein is CASSPPGGPSYNEQFF.

There are a few counts of this clone. This sequence joins TRBV6-1 and TRBJ1-2; D gene uncertain. The CDR3 length is 13 residues. Germline lookup yields CDR1 MNHNS and CDR2 SASEGT. Trimming pared 1 base from V and 5 bases from J, leaving 8 bases between. DNA of the CDR3: TGTGCCAGCAGTGAAGTGGGATTTTATGGCTACACCTTC. This encodes CASSEVGFYGYTF.